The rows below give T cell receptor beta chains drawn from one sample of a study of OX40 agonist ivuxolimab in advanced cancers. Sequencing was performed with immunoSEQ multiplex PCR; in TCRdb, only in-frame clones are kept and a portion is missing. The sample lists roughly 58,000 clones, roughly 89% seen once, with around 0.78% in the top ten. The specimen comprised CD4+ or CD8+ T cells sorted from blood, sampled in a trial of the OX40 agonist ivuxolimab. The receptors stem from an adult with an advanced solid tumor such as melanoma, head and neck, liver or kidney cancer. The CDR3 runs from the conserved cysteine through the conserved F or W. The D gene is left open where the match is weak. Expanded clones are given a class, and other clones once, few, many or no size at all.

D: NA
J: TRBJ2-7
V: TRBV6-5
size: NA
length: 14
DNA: TGTGCCAGCAGTGTTCTGGGTATTTCCTACGAGCAGTACTTC
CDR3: CASSVLGISYEQYF

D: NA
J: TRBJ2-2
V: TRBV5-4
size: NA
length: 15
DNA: TGTGCCAGCAGCTTCCTGGGATCGAACACCGGGGAGCTGTTTTTT
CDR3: CASSFLGSNTGELFF

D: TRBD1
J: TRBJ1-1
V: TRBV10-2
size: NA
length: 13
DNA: TGCGCCAGCATCGAGCCAGGGGGCACTGAAGCTTTCTTT
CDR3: CASIEPGGTEAFF

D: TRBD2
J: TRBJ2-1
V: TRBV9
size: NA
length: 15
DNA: TGTGCCAGCAGCTCCCGGGGGGGGCTCTACAATGAGCAGTTCTTC
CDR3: CASSSRGGLYNEQFF

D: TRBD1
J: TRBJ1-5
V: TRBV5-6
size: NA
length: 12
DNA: TGTGCCAGCAGACAGGGGAATCAGCCCCAGCATTTT
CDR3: CASRQGNQPQHF

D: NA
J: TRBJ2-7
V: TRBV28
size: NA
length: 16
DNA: TGTGCCAGCAGGCTGGGGTGGGGGGCCCTCTCCTACGAGCAGTACTTC
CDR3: CASRLGWGALSYEQYF

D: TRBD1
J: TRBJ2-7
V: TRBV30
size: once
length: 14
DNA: TGTGCCTGGAGTGCAACAGGGGGCGCCCACGAGCAGTACTTC
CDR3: CAWSATGGAHEQYF

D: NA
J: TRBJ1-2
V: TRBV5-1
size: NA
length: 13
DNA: TGCGCCAGCACCGAACACTATAACTATGGCTACACCTTC
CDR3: CASTEHYNYGYTF

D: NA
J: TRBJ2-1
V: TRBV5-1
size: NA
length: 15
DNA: TGCGCCAGCAGCCCGGGTGGGACGGAATACAATGAGCAGTTCTTC
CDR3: CASSPGGTEYNEQFF

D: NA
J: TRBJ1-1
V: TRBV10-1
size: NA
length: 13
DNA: TGCGCCAGCAGTGATATGGCCGGGGTTGAAGCTTTCTTT
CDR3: CASSDMAGVEAFF

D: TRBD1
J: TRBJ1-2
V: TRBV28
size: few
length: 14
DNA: TGTGCCAGCAGCCGGGACAGGGTATCGGGAGGCTACACCTTC
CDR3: CASSRDRVSGGYTF

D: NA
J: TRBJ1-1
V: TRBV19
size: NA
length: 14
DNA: TGTGCCACCAGGATACAGGGACTGAACACTGAAGCTTTCTTT
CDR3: CATRIQGLNTEAFF

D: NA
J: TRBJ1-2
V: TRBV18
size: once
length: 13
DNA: TGTGCCAGCTCACCAAAAGAAGCCTATGGCTACACCTTC
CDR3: CASSPKEAYGYTF

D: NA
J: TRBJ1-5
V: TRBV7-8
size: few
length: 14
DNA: TGTGCCAGCAGCTTAGGGACAGCAGAACAGCCCCAGCATTTT
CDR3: CASSLGTAEQPQHF

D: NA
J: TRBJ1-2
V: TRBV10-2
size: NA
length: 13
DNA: TGCGCCAGCAGTGTGGGCAGGAACTATGGCTACACCTTC
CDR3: CASSVGRNYGYTF

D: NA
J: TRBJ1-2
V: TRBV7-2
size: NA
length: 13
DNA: TGTGCCAGCACCCTCCCAGTTGCGAGGGGCTACACCTTC
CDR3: CASTLPVARGYTF

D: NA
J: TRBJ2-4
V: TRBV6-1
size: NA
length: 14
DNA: TGTGCCAGCAGTGAAGGTGCAGGTCTCGACATTCAGTACTTC
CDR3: CASSEGAGLDIQYF

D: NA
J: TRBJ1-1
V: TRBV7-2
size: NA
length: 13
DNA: TGTGCCAGCAGCTTAGCATCCCGCACTGAAGCTTTCTTT
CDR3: CASSLASRTEAFF

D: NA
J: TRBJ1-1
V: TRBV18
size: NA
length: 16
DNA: TGTGCCAGCTCACCACCCCAGGCAGGGATGAACACTGAAGCTTTCTTT
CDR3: CASSPPQAGMNTEAFF

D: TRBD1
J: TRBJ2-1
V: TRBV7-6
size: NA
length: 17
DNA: TGTGCCAGCAGCCTCACCGCCGGGACAGGGGGCAGGAATGAGCAGTTCTTC
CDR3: CASSLTAGTGGRNEQFF

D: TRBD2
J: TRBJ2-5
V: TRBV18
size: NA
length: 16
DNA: TGTGCCAGCTCACCCGGGACTAGCTCGTACCAAGAGACCCAGTACTTC
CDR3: CASSPGTSSYQETQYF

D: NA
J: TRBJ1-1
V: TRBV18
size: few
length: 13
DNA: TGTGCCAGCTCAGAGGGGACCTCCACTGAAGCTTTCTTT
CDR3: CASSEGTSTEAFF

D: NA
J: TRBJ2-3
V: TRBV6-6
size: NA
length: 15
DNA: TGTGCCAGCAACGATGCCTTAGGGGGTGGGGATACGCAGTATTTT
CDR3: CASNDALGGGDTQYF

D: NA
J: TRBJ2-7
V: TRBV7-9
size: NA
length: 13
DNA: TGTGCCAGCAGTAATCCGGAAACCTACGAGCAGTACTTC
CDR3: CASSNPETYEQYF

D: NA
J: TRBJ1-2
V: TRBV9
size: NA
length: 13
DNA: TGTGCCAGCAGCGAAACAGGAGAGTATGGCTACACCTTC
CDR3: CASSETGEYGYTF

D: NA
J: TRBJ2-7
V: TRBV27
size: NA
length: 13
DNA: TGTGCCAGCAGTTTAAATAACGTCTACGAGCAGTACTTC
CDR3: CASSLNNVYEQYF

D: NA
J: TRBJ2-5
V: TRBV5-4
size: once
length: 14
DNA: TGTGCCAGCAGCTTCCAGACTCTCCAAGAGACCCAGTACTTC
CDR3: CASSFQTLQETQYF

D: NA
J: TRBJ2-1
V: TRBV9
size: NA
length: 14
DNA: TGTGCCAGCAGCGATCGGGACTTCCCACGGGAGCAGTTCTTC
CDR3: CASSDRDFPREQFF

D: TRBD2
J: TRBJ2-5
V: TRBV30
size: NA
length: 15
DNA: TGTGCCTGGAGTGTTCTCCTAGCGGGTCAAGAGACCCAGTACTTC
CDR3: CAWSVLLAGQETQYF

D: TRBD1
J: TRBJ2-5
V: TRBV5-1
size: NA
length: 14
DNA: TGCGCCAGCAGCTTGGACAGGGGGATAGAGACCCAGTACTTC
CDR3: CASSLDRGIETQYF

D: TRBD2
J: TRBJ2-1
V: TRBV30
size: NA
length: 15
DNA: TGTGCCTGGGTGGGACTAAGCGGGAGAGTGAATGAGCAGTTCTTC
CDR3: CAWVGLSGRVNEQFF

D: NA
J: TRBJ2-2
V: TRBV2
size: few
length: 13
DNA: TGTGCCAGCAGTGCCCTCTGGACCGGGGAGCTGTTTTTT
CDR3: CASSALWTGELFF

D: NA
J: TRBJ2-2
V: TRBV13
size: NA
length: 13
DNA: TGTGCCAGCAGGCCCAGGGTGACCGGGGAGCTGTTTTTT
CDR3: CASRPRVTGELFF

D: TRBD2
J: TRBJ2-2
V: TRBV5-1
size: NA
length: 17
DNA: TGCGCCAGCAGCTACCTAGCGGGGACCGCGAACACCGGGGAGCTGTTTTTT
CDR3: CASSYLAGTANTGELFF

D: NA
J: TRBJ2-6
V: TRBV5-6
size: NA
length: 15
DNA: TGTGCCAGCAGCTTAAGGGCAACTGGGGCCAACGTCCTGACTTTC
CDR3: CASSLRATGANVLTF

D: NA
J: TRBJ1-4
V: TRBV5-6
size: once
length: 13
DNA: TGTGCCAGCAGCTTCAGGGGCAATGAAAAACTGTTTTTT
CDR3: CASSFRGNEKLFF

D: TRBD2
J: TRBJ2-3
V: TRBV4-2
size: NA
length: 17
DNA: TGTGCCAGCAGCCAAGATCAACAGCGGGGCCACACAGATACGCAGTATTTT
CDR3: CASSQDQQRGHTDTQYF

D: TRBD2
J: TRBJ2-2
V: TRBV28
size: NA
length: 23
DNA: TGTGCCAGCAGTTTATCTAGAAGCTTATGGGGGAGAAAGGGACTAGCTAGCACCGGGGAGCTGTTTTTT
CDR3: CASSLSRSLWGRKGLASTGELFF

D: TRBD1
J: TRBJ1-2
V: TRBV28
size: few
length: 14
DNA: TGTGCCAGCAGTTCGGGACAGGGGAACTATGGCTACACCTTC
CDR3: CASSSGQGNYGYTF

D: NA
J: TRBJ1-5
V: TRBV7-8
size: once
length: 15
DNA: TGTGCCAGCAGCTTAGCGCGAGCTCGAGGATCGTCCCAGCATTTT
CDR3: CASSLARARGSSQHF